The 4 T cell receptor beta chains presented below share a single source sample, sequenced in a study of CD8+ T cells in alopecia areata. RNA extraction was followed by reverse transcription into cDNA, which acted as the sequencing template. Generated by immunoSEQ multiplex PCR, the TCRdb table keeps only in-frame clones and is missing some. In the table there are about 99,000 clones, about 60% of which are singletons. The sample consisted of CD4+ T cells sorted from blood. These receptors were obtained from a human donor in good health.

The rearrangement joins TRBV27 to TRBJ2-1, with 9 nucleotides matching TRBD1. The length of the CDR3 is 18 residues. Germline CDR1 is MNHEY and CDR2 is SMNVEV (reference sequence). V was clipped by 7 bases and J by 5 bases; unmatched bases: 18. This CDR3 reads CASKLQWIAGQGHNEQFF. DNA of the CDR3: TGTGCCAGCAAACTTCAGTGGATTGCGGGACAGGGTCACAATGAGCAGTTCTTC.

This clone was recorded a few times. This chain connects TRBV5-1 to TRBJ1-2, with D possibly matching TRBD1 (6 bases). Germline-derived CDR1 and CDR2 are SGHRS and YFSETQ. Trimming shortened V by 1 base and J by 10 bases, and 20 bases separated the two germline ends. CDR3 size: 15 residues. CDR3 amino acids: CASSLRGLNDGVYTF. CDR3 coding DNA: TGCGCCAGCAGCTTGCGGGGGCTCAATGATGGAGTCTACACCTTC.

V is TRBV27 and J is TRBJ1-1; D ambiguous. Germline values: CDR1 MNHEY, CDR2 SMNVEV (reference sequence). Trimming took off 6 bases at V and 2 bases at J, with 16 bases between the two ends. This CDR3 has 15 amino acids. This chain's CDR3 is CASSQRRSLNTEAFF. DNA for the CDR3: TGTGCCAGCAGCCAGCGGCGGAGCCTAAACACTGAAGCTTTCTTT.

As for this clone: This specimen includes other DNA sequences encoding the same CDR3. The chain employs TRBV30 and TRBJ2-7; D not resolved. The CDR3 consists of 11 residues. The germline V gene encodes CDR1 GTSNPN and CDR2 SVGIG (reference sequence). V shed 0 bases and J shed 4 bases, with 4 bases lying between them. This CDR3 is CAWSVAYEQYF. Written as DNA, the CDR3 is TGTGCCTGGAGTGTTGCTTACGAGCAGTACTTC.